The 11 T cell receptor beta chains reported below all come from one sample, sequenced in a study of shared clonotypes between healthy human individuals. The repertoire was sequenced with immunoSEQ multiplex PCR; TCRdb's copy has only in-frame clones and lacks some. The sample lists a few million clones; about 90% were seen once. Source material: naive CD4+ T cells from PBMCs. The subset was: CD45RA+ positively selected. These receptors all stem from a man aged 18 to 29 in good health. Some clones in this sample may be carry-over from other donors' samples.

The chain uses TRBV19 and TRBJ2-5; no definite D call. V lost 3 bases, J lost 1 base, and 9 bases lay in between. The CDR3 runs to 14 residues. The V gene's germline CDR1 is LNHDA and CDR2 SQIVND (reference sequence). CDR3 nucleotide sequence: TGTGCCAGTAGTATCCACAACGGCCAAGAGACCCAGTACTTC. Translated: CASSIHNGQETQYF.

J is TRBJ2-7 and V is TRBV5-8, with D perhaps matching TRBD2 (6 bases). The CDR3 has 13 residues. V shed 7 bases and J shed 7 bases, with 18 bases lying between them. Germline V gene data show CDR1 as SGHTS and CDR2 as YDEGEE. The chain's CDR3 is CASPEGYAGEQYF. CDR3 sequence (DNA): TGTGCCAGCCCAGAAGGATACGCGGGAGAGCAGTACTTC.

Regarding this clone: In the same sample, other DNA sequences code for this CDR3. The chain combines TRBV18 with TRBJ2-5; the D gene is possibly TRBD2 (6 bases). Germline V CDR1 and CDR2: KGHSH, LQKENI. The length of the CDR3 is 14 residues. Trimming stripped 1 base from V and 2 bases from J, with 8 bases between. The chain's CDR3 is CASSPQGGQETQYF. CDR3 DNA: TGTGCCAGCTCACCACAAGGAGGGCAAGAGACCCAGTACTTC.

The chain combines TRBV6-6 with TRBJ2-2, with 9 nucleotides matching TRBD2. The germline gives CDR1 MNHNY, CDR2 SVGAGI (reference sequence). The CDR3 is 14 residues long. With 7 bases clipped from V and 8 bases from J, the junction kept 8 bases outside the gene matches. This CDR3 is CASTSGSGRGELFF. The CDR3, as DNA: TGTGCCAGCACCTCCGGGAGCGGGAGGGGGGAGCTGTTTTTT.

Only one count was recorded for this clone. V gene TRBV25-1 combines with J gene TRBJ2-7, with 7 nucleotides matching TRBD1. Losses at the gene ends were 8 bases for V and 7 bases for J; bases not matched to a gene: 14. In germline, CDR1 is MGHDK, CDR2 SYGVNS. The CDR3 is 14 amino acids. The CDR3: CASAKAGGTGEQYF. CDR3 coding DNA: TGTGCCAGCGCTAAGGCAGGGGGAACGGGGGAGCAGTACTTC.

The chain employs TRBV5-4 and TRBJ2-3; D remains unclear. In germline, CDR1 is SGHNT, CDR2 YYREEE (reference sequence). The CDR3 has 14 residues. The germline V and J ends were trimmed by 0 bases and 5 bases, with 10 bases remaining between them. This chain's CDR3 is CASSLVQLRDTQYF. The CDR3 region has the DNA TGTGCCAGCAGCTTGGTGCAACTCCGAGATACGCAGTATTTT.

J is TRBJ1-2 and V is TRBV9; 10 nucleotides agree with TRBD1. Germline V lookup: CDR1 SGDLS, CDR2 YYNGEE. The CDR3 loop spans 16 amino acids. V gave up 4 bases and J gave up 4 bases; unmatched junction bases: 10. As DNA, the CDR3 is TGTGCCAGCAGCTCACTCGGGACAGGGGATACCTATGGCTACACCTTC. It encodes CASSSLGTGDTYGYTF.

This chain links TRBV28 with TRBJ1-5; D is possibly TRBD1 (6 bases). Per germline, CDR1 MDHEN and CDR2 SYDVKM. Between the trimmed V and J ends, which lost 8 bases and 4 bases, there was a span of 18 bases. CDR3 length: 15 amino acids. CDR3 residues: CASGVQGGRNQPQHF. In DNA form, the CDR3 reads TGTGCCAGCGGAGTACAGGGCGGCAGGAATCAGCCCCAGCATTTT.

The V and J genes are TRBV27 and TRBJ1-3; D unclear. The V end was cut by 2 bases, the J end by 0 bases, with 8 bases between. The CDR3 covers 15 residues. CDR1 and CDR2 from the germline V gene are MNHEY and SMNVEV (reference sequence). CDR3 residues: CASSLKAASGNTIYF. CDR3 bases: TGTGCCAGCAGTTTAAAAGCAGCCTCTGGAAACACCATATATTTT.

In DNA form, the CDR3 reads TGTGCCAGCAGCTTAGAGATGGGGATAGGGCGCTACACCTTC. As protein: CASSLEMGIGRYTF. The chain combines TRBV7-8 with TRBJ1-2; D unresolved. Deletions cut 1 base from V and 9 bases from J, with 15 bases between. Germline V gene sequence: CDR1 SGHVS, CDR2 FQNEAQ. The CDR3 runs to 14 residues.

J is TRBJ2-5 and V is TRBV5-8, with D possibly matching TRBD2 (7 bases). Trimming shortened V by 2 bases and J by 4 bases, and 12 bases separated the two germline ends. CDR3 length equals 14 residues. Per germline, CDR1 SGHTS and CDR2 YDEGEE. CDR3 in DNA: TGTGCCAGCAGCTTAACAGGGAGGGTAGAGACCCAGTACTTC. It encodes CASSLTGRVETQYF.